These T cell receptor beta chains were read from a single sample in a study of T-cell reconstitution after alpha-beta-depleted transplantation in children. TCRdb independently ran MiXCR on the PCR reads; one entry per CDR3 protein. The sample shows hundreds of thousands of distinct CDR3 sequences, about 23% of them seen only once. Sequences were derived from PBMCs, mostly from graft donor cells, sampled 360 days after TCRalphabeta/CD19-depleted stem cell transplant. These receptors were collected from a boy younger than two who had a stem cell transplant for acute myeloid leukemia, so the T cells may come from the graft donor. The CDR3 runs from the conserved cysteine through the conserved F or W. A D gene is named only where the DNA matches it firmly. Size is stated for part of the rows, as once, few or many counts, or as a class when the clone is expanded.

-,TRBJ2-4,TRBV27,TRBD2,TGTGCCAGCAGTTCCTCACTAGCGGGGGGCATCACCATTCAGTACTTC,CASSSSLAGGITIQYF
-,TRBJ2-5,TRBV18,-,TGTGCCAGCTCACCAGGCGGCAGACTCCAAGAGACCCAGTACTTC,CASSPGGRLQETQYF
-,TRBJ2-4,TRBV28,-,TGTGCCAGCAGTTTACAGGCGGTAGCCAAAAACATTCAGTACTTC,CASSLQAVAKNIQYF
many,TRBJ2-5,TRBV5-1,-,TGCGCCAGCAGCCCCGGACTGGCGGGGAGTGAGACCCAGTACTTC,CASSPGLAGSETQYF
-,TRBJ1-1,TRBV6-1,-,TGTGCCAGCAGGAACAGCCCTGAAGCTTTCTTT,CASRNSPEAFF
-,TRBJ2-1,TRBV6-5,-,TGTGCCAGCAGTTACACAGGGAGCTCCTACAATGAGCAGTTCTTC,CASSYTGSSYNEQFF
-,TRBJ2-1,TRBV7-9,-,TGTGCCAGCAGCTTCCCCTTCTTCGGCTACAATGAGCAGTTCTTC,CASSFPFFGYNEQFF
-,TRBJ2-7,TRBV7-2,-,TGTGCCAGCAGCCGCGGGGGACAGGCACCCGAGCAGTACTTC,CASSRGGQAPEQYF
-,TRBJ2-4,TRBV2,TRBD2,TGTGCCAGCAGTGCGCGGACTAGCGGGGGGCTAGCCAAAAACATTCAGTACTTC,CASSARTSGGLAKNIQYF
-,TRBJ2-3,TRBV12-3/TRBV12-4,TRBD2,TGTGCCAGCAGTCCGTTAGCGGGGGGTACGGCAGATACGCAGTATTTT,CASSPLAGGTADTQYF
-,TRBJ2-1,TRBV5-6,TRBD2,TGTGCCAGCAGCTTAACTAGCGGGGGGGCCTTGGGTGAGCAGTTCTTC,CASSLTSGGALGEQFF
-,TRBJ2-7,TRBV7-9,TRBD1,TGTGCCAGCAGCTTTTCTACAGGGGTTGGGTCCTACGAGCAGTACTTC,CASSFSTGVGSYEQYF
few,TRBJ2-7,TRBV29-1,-,TGCAGCGGGGTTCTTCGGGACGTCCCCTACGAGCAGTACTTC,CSGVLRDVPYEQYF
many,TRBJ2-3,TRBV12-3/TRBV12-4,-,TGCGCCAGCAGCTTGCTAGCAGATACGCAGTATTTT,CASSLLADTQYF
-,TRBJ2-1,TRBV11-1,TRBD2,TGTGCCAGCAGCTCCACCTTACTAGCGGGGGCCCAAAATGAGCGGTTCTTC,CASSSTLLAGAQNERFF
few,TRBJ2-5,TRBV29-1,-,TGCAGCGTTAGGCTCGGGACGGATCAAGAGACCCAGTACTTC,CSVRLGTDQETQYF
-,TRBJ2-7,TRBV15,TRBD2,TGTGCCACCAGCAGAGATCTAAGCGGGGGATCGGGCGAGCAGTACTTC,CATSRDLSGGSGEQYF
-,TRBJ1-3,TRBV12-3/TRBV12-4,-,TGTGCCAGCAGTTTATCCGGGGGGTCTGGAAACACCATATATTTT,CASSLSGGSGNTIYF
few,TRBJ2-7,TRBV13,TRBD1,TGTGCCAGCAGCTCCAGGGGGATAGTCTACGAGCAGTACTTC,CASSSRGIVYEQYF
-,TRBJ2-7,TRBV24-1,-,TGTGCCACCAGTGATTCCAACTGGAACTACGAGCAGTACTTC,CATSDSNWNYEQYF
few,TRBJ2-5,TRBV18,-,TGTGCCAGCTCACCACTTTTCGACCCTTACGTGGGCGAGACCCAGTACTTC,CASSPLFDPYVGETQYF
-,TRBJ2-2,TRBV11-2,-,TGTGCCAGCAGCACCGACTCAACGAACACCGGGGAGCTGTTTTTT,CASSTDSTNTGELFF
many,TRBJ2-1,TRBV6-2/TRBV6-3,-,TGTGCCAGCAGTTACAATCAGCGCAGCTACAATGAGCAGTTCTTC,CASSYNQRSYNEQFF
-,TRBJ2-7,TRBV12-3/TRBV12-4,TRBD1,TGTGCCAGCAGTAATCCGGGACAGGGTTACGAGCAGTACTTC,CASSNPGQGYEQYF
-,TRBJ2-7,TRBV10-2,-,TGCGCCAGCGCGGGACAGATTTACGAGCAGTACTTC,CASAGQIYEQYF
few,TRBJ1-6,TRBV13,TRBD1,TGTGCCAGCAGCTCAACCGGGACAGGGGAATCACCCCTCCACTTT,CASSSTGTGESPLHF
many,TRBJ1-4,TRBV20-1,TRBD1,TGCAGTGCATTACAGGGGGGGAGTGAAAAACTGTTTTTT,CSALQGGSEKLFF
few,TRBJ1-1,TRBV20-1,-,TGCAGTGCTAGACGGGGTAGCACTGAAGCTTTCTTT,CSARRGSTEAFF
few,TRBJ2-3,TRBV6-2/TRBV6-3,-,TGTGCCAGCATGAGGCGGGGGCCTGTTCTCCCAGATACGCAGTATTTT,CASMRRGPVLPDTQYF
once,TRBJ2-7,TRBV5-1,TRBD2,TGCGCCAGCAGCTCTGACGGGGGGTCCTACGAGCAGTACTTC,CASSSDGGSYEQYF
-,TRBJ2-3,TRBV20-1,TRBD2,TGCAGTGCCGGGGGGGAGAAGCCAGATACGCAGTATTTT,CSAGGEKPDTQYF
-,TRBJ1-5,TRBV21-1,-,TGTGCCAGCAGCAAAGGTAGAGAGGGAAGAGTACTAAAAACCCAGCATTTT,CASSKGREGRVLKTQHF
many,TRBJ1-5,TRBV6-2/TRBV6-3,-,TGTGCCAGCAGACCTCAACATGGTAGCAATCAGCCCCAGCATTTT,CASRPQHGSNQPQHF
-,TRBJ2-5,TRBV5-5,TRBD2,TGTGCCAGCAGCACGGAGCGGGGGGGGGAGACCCAGTACTTC,CASSTERGGETQYF
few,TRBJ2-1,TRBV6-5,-,TGTGCCAGCAGTTACAACTTTTACAATGAGCAGTTCTTC,CASSYNFYNEQFF
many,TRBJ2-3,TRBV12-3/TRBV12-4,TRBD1,TGTGCCAGCAGTTTCTACACAGGGGGTGGTACGCAGTATTTT,CASSFYTGGGTQYF
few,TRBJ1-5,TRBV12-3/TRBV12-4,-,TGTGCCAGCAGTGCGAGACCGGGAGGCAATCAGCCCCAGCATTTT,CASSARPGGNQPQHF
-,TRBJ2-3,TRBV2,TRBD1,TGTGCCAGCGACCGAACAGGGGTGGGAGATACGCAGTATTTT,CASDRTGVGDTQYF
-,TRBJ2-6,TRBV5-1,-,TGCGCCAGCAGCTTGGGCCCCCGTTCGGGCTCTGGGGCCAACGTCCTGACTTTC,CASSLGPRSGSGANVLTF
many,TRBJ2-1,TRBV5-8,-,TGTGCCAGCAGCCCGCCCGGGTCATACAATGAGCAGTTCTTC,CASSPPGSYNEQFF
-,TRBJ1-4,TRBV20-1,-,TGCAGTGCTAGGTCTCTTGGGGATGAAAAACTGTTTTTT,CSARSLGDEKLFF
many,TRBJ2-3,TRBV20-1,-,TGCAGTGCTAGATCTCCGGGACTCACAGATACGCAGTATTTT,CSARSPGLTDTQYF
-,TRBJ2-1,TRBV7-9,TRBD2,TGTGCCAGCAGCTTAAGGAAGCGGGGGGGGTATGAGCAGTTCTTC,CASSLRKRGGYEQFF
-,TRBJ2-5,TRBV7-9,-,TGTGCCAGCAGCTTAGAAGCTTTCTGGATCCAAGAGACCCAGTACTTC,CASSLEAFWIQETQYF
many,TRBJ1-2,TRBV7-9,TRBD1,TGTGCCAGCAGCTCAAAGGTCGGACAGGGTCCCTTCTATGGCTACACCTTC,CASSSKVGQGPFYGYTF
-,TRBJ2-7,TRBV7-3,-,TGTGCCAGCAGCTTAGATGGGGGAAGGTACGAGCAGTACTTC,CASSLDGGRYEQYF
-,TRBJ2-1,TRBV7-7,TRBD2,TGTGCCAGCAGCTCCGGACTAGCGGGCTTTTCCTACAATGAGCAGTTCTTC,CASSSGLAGFSYNEQFF
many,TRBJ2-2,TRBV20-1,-,TGCAGTGCCCCACAAGGGGCCTTTACCGGGGAGCTGTTTTTT,CSAPQGAFTGELFF